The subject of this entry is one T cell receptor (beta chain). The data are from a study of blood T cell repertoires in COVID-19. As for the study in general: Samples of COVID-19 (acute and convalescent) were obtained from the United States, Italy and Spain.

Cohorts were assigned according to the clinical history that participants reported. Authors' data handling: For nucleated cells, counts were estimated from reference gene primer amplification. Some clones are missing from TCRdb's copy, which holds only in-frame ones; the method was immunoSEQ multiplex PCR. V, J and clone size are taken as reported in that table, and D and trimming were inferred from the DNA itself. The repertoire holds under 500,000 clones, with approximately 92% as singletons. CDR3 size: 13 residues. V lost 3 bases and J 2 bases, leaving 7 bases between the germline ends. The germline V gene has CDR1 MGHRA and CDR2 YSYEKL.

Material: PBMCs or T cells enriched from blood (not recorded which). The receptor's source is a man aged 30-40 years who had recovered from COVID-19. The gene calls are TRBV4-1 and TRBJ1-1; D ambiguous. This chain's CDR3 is CASSHAKNTEAFF. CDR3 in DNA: TGCGCCAGCAGCCACGCTAAAAACACTGAAGCTTTCTTT.